Below are 21 T cell receptor beta chains sequenced from a single sample in a study of T cells in Graves' hyperthyroidism and ophthalmopathy. Amplification of TCR beta CDR3 regions used RNA as the template. The HTBI primer set was used in a first-round RT-PCR of the TCR CDR3. TCRdb analysed the multiplex PCR reads with MiXCR anew, one entry per CDR3 protein. The table shows 340,000 or so distinct CDR3 sequences, with 18% occurring only once. The sequenced sample consisted of blood. These receptors were obtained from a woman in her 50s with Graves' hyperthyroidism.

This clonotype appeared a few times. The chain uses TRBV29-1 and TRBJ2-6; D possibly matches TRBD1 or TRBD2 (5 bases each). The germline V and J ends were trimmed by 0 bases and 7 bases, with 13 bases remaining between them. The CDR3 has 15 residues. In germline, CDR1 is SQVTM, CDR2 ANQGSEA. The chain's CDR3 is CSVEDRQGPANVLTF. In nucleotides, the CDR3 is TGCAGCGTTGAAGATCGCCAGGGACCAGCCAACGTCCTGACTTTC. Full variable domain (rest looked up from reference TRBV29-1 and TRBJ2-6): SAVISQKPSRDICQRGTSLTIQCQVDSQVTMMFWYRQQPGQSLTLIATANQGSEATYESGFVIDKFPISRPNLTFSTLTVSNMSPEDSSIYLCSVEDRQGPANVLTFGAGSRLTVL.

The chain combines TRBV20-1 with TRBJ1-4; no firm D call. Germline V gene data show CDR1 as DFQATT and CDR2 as SNEGSKA (reference sequence). The CDR3 totals 15 residues. V shed 5 bases and J shed 4 bases, with 17 bases lying between them. CDR3 in DNA: TGCAGTGCTCCCACCGGGGAGGGCAATAATGAAAAACTGTTTTTT. Translating it yields CSAPTGEGNNEKLFF.

Ten or more counts support this clonotype. The chain employs TRBV7-8 and TRBJ1-2, with 8 bases aligning to TRBD1. J lost 7 bases, V lost 2 bases, and 15 bases had no gene match. Per the germline V gene, CDR1 is SGHVS and CDR2 is FQNEAQ. CDR3 length: 17 residues. The CDR3 region is CASSLSLPQQGDAGYTF. CDR3 nucleotide sequence: TGTGCCAGCAGCTTAAGTCTCCCCCAACAGGGGGATGCTGGCTACACCTTC.

This clonotype was counted ten times or more. The V call is TRBV5-1, the J call TRBJ2-2; weak D call: TRBD1 (6 bases). The CDR3 has 14 amino acids. The germline gives CDR1 SGHRS, CDR2 YFSETQ. Deletions cut 4 bases from V and 8 bases from J, with 15 bases between. The CDR3 sequence is CASSTGMETGELFF. CDR3 nucleotide sequence: TGCGCCAGCAGCACAGGGATGGAGACAGGGGAGCTGTTTTTT.

To note about this clonotype: This sequence may be a read error, since a much larger clone differs from it by one base. V gene TRBV20-1 combines with J gene TRBJ1-1; the D gene is possibly TRBD1 (5 bases). The CDR3 length is 15 residues. From germline, CDR1 is DFQATT and CDR2 SNEGSKA (reference sequence). This CDR3 is CSARGLTLPNTESFF. The CDR3 nucleotides are TGCAGTGCTAGGGGGCTGACGTTACCGAACACTGAATCTTTCTTT.

The chain combines TRBV29-1 with TRBJ2-7, with no clear D. V gave up 6 bases and J gave up 5 bases, with 11 bases separating them. CDR3 length: 11 amino acids. Looked up from germline, CDR1 is SQVTM and CDR2 is ANQGSEA. The CDR3: CSVSGADEQYF. The CDR3 DNA is TGCAGCGTCTCCGGTGCTGACGAGCAGTACTTC.

This rearrangement joins TRBV7-3 to TRBJ2-1; D not certain. V was clipped by 6 bases and J by 8 bases, with 14 bases between them. Germline CDR1 reads SGHTA; CDR2 reads FQGTGA. CDR3 size: 13 residues. The CDR3 here is CASSPDPLDEQFF. The DNA of the CDR3 is TGTGCCAGCAGTCCAGACCCCTTAGATGAGCAGTTCTTC.

V and J are TRBV19 and TRBJ2-3; D unresolved. The germline CDR1 and CDR2 sequences are LNHDA and SQIVND (reference sequence). The CDR3 consists of 13 residues. Trimming removed 5 bases at V and 2 bases at J, with 8 bases between. CDR3 nucleotide sequence: TGTGCCAGTAGTGCAGGAAACACAGATACGCAGTATTTT. Amino acids: CASSAGNTDTQYF.

The chain couples TRBV7-9 to TRBJ1-6; the D gene is possibly TRBD1 (5 bases). The germline V gene has CDR1 SEHNR and CDR2 FQNEAQ (reference sequence). Between the trimmed V and J ends, which lost 10 bases and 6 bases, there was a span of 10 bases. The CDR3 consists of 12 residues. The CDR3 is CAIRQINSPLHF. The CDR3 coding sequence is TGTGCCATACGACAGATTAATTCACCCCTCCACTTT.

This clonotype was detected many times. This chain joins TRBV6-1 and TRBJ2-5; possible D gene TRBD1, 6 bases. Germline V gives CDR1 MNHNS, CDR2 SASEGT. Trimming shortened V by 3 bases and J by 5 bases, and 10 bases separated the two germline ends. The length of the CDR3 is 13 residues. DNA for the CDR3: TGTGCCAGCAGTGAGGGCCAGGGGGAGACCCAGTACTTC. This encodes CASSEGQGETQYF.

About this clonotype itself: This clone may be a read error of a much larger clone one base away. The chain carries TRBV6-2 or TRBV6-3 and TRBJ2-1; D is undetermined. The CDR3 sequence is 14 residues long. V gave up 0 bases and J gave up 10 bases, with 13 bases separating them. In germline, CDR1 is MNHEY, CDR2 SVGEGT. The CDR3 reads CASSYSSLGYEQFF. In DNA, the CDR3 is TGTGCCAGCAGTTACTCGAGTTTAGGCTACGAGCAGTTCTTC.

This clonotype has only a few counts. The CDR3, as DNA: TGTGCCAGCAGTTTAGAGAGGGAGGGGACTGAAGCTTTCTTT. Its translation: CASSLEREGTEAFF. The gene calls are TRBV12-3 or TRBV12-4 and TRBJ1-1; TRBD1 might be the D (5 bases). CDR3 length: 14 residues. Trimming took 1 base from V and 5 from J, leaving 11 bases between them.

This clonotype was seen a few times. The CDR3 DNA sequence: TGTGCCACCAGCGCCCGGACAGGGGGGAGGGATGAAGCTTTCTTT. This codes for CATSARTGGRDEAFF. This chain links TRBV15 with TRBJ1-1, with 10 bases that match TRBD1. The germline CDR1 and CDR2 sequences are LNHNV and YYDKDF (reference sequence). The CDR3 contains 15 residues. After removal of 5 bases from V and 7 bases from J, the junction contained 10 bases not matched to a gene.

This chain joins TRBV13 and TRBJ2-3; TRBD1 or TRBD2 may be the D gene (6 bases each). The CDR3 extends over 14 amino acids. Germline V gene data show CDR1 as PRHDT and CDR2 as FYEKMQ (reference sequence). The germline V and J ends were trimmed by 3 bases and 2 bases, with 9 bases remaining between them. The CDR3 reads CASSFRGLTDTQYF. The CDR3, as DNA: TGTGCCAGCAGCTTCAGGGGACTCACAGATACGCAGTATTTT.

Ten or more counts support this clonotype. The V gene is TRBV20-1, the J gene TRBJ2-5, with a tentative D call TRBD1 (5 bases). The CDR3 extends over 11 amino acids. V was shortened by 6 bases and J by 4 bases, with 9 bases between the two germline ends. Germline V lookup: CDR1 DFQATT, CDR2 SNEGSKA (reference sequence). The CDR3 sequence: CSAQERETQYF. In DNA form, the CDR3 reads TGCAGTGCACAGGAACGAGAGACCCAGTACTTC.

The chain has TRBV27 and TRBJ2-5; D gene unclear. The CDR3 sequence is 14 residues long. The germline V and J ends were trimmed by 3 bases and 4 bases, with 12 bases remaining between them. Germline V gene lookup returns CDR1 MNHEY and CDR2 SMNVEV (reference sequence). CDR3: CASSFYSSRETQYF. The DNA for the CDR3 is TGTGCCAGCAGTTTTTACAGCTCCAGAGAGACCCAGTACTTC.

This clonotype came up many times. The CDR3 spells CASRGLAGSLQETQYF. The CDR3 DNA is TGTGCCAGCAGGGGACTAGCGGGGAGCCTCCAAGAGACCCAGTACTTC. This chain joins TRBV2 and TRBJ2-5; 13 bases map to TRBD2. V lost 6 bases to trimming and J lost 1 base; unmatched junction nucleotides: 5. This CDR3 has 16 residues. Germline-derived CDR1 and CDR2 are SNHLY and FYNNEI.

In this sample, this clonotype turned up a few times. The V gene is TRBV2, the J gene TRBJ2-7; 9 bases line up with TRBD1. The CDR3 consists of 15 residues. V lost 4 bases, J lost 1 base, and 5 bases stayed unmatched. The germline V gene has CDR1 SNHLY and CDR2 FYNNEI. The CDR3 DNA reads as TGTGCCAGCAGTGGAACAGGGGGCTCATCCTACGAGCAGTACTTC. It translates to CASSGTGGSSYEQYF.

As for this clonotype: One junction end does not reproduce the germline sequence, and a read error may be involved. The chain uses TRBV11-2 and TRBJ2-1; 8 bases are shared with TRBD2. This CDR3 spans 17 amino acids. Germline CDR1 SGHAT, CDR2 FQNNGV. The CDR3 protein is CASSRRTGGEIYNEQFF. The CDR3 region has the DNA TGCGCCAGCAGCCGGCGTACCGGGGGGGAGATCTACAATGAGCAGTTCTTC.

This clonotype has ten or more counts. The chain uses TRBV12-3 or TRBV12-4 and TRBJ1-2; tentative D call: TRBD1 (5 bases). The V gene lost 2 bases and the J gene lost 0 bases, with 7 bases spanning the gap. CDR3 length: 14 amino acids. CDR3 DNA: TGTGCCAGCAGTTTAACAGGCGCTAACTATGGCTACACCTTC. As protein: CASSLTGANYGYTF.

The chain has TRBV18 and TRBJ2-5; 9 nucleotides match TRBD1. CDR3 size: 12 residues. V lost 6 bases, J lost 13 bases, and 9 bases stayed unmatched. Germline loops: CDR1 KGHSH, CDR2 LQKENI. The CDR3 DNA reads TGTGCCAGCTCCCCCGGGACAGGGCCCCTGTACTTC. This sequence encodes CASSPGTGPLYF.